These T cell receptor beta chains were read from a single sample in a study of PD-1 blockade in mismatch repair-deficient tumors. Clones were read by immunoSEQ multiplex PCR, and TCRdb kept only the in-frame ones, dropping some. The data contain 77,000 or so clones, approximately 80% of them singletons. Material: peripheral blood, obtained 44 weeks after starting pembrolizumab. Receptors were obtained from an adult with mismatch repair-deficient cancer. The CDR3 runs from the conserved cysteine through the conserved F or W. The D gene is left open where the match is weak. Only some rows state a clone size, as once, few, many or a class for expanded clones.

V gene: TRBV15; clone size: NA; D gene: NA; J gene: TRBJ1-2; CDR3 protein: CATGHRDPSYGYTF; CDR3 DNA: TGTGCCACTGGGCACAGGGACCCGTCCTATGGCTACACCTTC
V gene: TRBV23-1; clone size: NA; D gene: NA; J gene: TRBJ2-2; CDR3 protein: CASSPVRGFAGELFF; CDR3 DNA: TGCGCCAGCAGCCCCGTTCGGGGTTTTGCCGGGGAGCTGTTTTTT
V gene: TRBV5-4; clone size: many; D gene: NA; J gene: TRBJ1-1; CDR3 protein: CASSLGIRTLGKVTEAFF; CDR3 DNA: TGTGCCAGCAGCTTGGGGATAAGGACCTTAGGGAAAGTCACTGAAGCTTTCTTT
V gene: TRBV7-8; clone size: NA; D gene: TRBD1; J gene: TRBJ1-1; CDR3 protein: CASSPMTGDGTEAFF; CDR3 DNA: TGTGCCAGCAGCCCCATGACAGGGGATGGCACTGAAGCTTTCTTT
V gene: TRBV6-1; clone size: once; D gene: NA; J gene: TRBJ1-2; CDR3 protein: CASSNTGNYGYTF; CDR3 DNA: TGTGCCAGCAGTAACACAGGGAACTATGGCTACACCTTC
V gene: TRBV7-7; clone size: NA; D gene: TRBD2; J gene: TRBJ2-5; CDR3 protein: CASSPASGSETQYF; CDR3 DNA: TGTGCTAGCAGCCCCGCTAGCGGGAGCGAGACCCAGTACTTC
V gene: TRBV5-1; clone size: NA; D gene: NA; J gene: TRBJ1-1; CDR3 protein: CASSLAQTNTEAFF; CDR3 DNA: TGCGCCAGCAGCTTGGCTCAGACGAACACTGAAGCTTTCTTT
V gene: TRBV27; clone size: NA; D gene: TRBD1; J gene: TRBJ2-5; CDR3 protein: CASRLHRGLQETQYF; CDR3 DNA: TGTGCCAGCAGGCTGCACAGGGGGCTCCAAGAGACCCAGTACTTC
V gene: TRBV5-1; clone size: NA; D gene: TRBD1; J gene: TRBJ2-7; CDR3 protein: CASSSSGTGAGEQYF; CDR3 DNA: TGCGCCAGCAGCTCCTCCGGGACAGGGGCGGGCGAGCAGTACTTC
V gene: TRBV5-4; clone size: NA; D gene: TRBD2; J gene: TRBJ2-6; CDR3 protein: CASSRGSGGSGANVLTF; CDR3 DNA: TGTGCCAGCAGCAGGGGGAGCGGGGGATCTGGGGCCAACGTCCTGACTTTC
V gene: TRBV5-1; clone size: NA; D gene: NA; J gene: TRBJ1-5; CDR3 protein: CASSLDVGTGQPQHF; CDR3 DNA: TGCGCCAGCAGCTTGGATGTGGGGACGGGTCAGCCCCAGCATTTT
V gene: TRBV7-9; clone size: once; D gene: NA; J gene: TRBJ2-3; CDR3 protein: CASSFERSTDTQYF; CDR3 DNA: TGTGCCAGCAGCTTCGAAAGGTCCACAGATACGCAGTATTTT
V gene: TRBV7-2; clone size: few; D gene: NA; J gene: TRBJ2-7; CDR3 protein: CASRQTDATYEQYF; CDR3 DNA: TGTGCCAGCAGGCAGACAGATGCCACCTACGAGCAGTACTTC
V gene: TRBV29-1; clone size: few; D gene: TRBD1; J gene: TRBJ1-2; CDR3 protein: CSVVGQGYGYTF; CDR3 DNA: TGCAGCGTTGTGGGACAGGGATATGGCTACACCTTC
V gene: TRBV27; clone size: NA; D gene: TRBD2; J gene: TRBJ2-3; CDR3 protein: CASIGGTSGGSTDTQYF; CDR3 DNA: TGTGCCAGCATTGGGGGGACTAGCGGAGGGAGCACAGATACGCAGTATTTT
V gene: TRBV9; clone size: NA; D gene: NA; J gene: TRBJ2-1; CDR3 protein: CASSPGGGYNEQFF; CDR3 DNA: TGTGCCAGCAGCCCAGGGGGGGGCTACAATGAGCAGTTCTTC
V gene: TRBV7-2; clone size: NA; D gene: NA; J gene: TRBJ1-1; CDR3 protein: CASSFPHKGNTEAFF; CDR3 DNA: TGTGCCAGCAGCTTTCCCCACAAGGGGAACACTGAAGCTTTCTTT
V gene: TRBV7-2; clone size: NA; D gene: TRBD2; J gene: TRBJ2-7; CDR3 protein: CASSAGLAYEQYF; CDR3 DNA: TGTGCCAGCAGCGCCGGACTAGCTTACGAGCAGTACTTC
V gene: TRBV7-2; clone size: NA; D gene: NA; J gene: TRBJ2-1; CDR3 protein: CASSLSANYNEQFF; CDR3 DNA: TGTGCCAGCAGCTTAAGCGCAAACTACAATGAGCAGTTCTTC
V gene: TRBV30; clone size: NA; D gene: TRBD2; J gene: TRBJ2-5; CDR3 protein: CAWRISGSETQYF; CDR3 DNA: TGTGCCTGGAGGATTAGCGGGAGTGAGACCCAGTACTTC
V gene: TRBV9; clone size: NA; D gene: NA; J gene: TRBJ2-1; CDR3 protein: CASSALTYNEQFF; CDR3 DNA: TGTGCCAGCAGCGCCCTGACCTACAATGAGCAGTTCTTC
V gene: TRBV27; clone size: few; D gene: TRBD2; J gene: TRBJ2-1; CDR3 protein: CASSSRLAARYNEQFF; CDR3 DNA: TGTGCCAGCAGTTCCCGACTAGCAGCCAGGTACAATGAGCAGTTCTTC
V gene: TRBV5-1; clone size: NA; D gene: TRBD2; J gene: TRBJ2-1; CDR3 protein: CASSFYAGAYGEQFF; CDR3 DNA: TGCGCCAGCAGCTTTTATGCGGGAGCCTATGGTGAGCAGTTCTTC
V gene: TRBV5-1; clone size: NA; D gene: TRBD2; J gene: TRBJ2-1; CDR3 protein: CASSPTLTSGMDNEQFF; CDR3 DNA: TGCGCCAGCAGCCCAACTTTGACTAGCGGGATGGACAATGAGCAGTTCTTC
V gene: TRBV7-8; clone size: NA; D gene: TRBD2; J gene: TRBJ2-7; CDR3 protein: CASSWSASGSGEQYF; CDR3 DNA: TGTGCCAGCAGCTGGTCTGCTAGCGGGAGTGGCGAGCAGTACTTC